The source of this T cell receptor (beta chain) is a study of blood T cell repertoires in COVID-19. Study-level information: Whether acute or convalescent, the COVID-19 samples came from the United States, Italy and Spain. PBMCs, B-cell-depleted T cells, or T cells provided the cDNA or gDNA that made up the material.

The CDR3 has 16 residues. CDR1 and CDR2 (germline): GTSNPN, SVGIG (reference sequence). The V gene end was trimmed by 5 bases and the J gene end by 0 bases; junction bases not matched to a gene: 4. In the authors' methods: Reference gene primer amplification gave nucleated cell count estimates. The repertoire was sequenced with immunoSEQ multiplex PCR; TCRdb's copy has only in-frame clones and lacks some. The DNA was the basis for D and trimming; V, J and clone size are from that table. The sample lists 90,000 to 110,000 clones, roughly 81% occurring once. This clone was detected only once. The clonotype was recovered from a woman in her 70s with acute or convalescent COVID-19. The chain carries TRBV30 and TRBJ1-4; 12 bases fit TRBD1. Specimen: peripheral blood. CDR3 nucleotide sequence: TGTGCCTGGGGGGGACAGGGGGCCTCAACTAATGAAAAACTGTTTTTT. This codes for CAWGGQGASTNEKLFF.